The 18 T cell receptor beta chains in this list originate from one sample, sequenced in a study of CD8+ T cells in alopecia areata. Extraction of RNA preceded its reverse transcription into cDNA, which served as the sequencing template. Sequencing was performed with immunoSEQ multiplex PCR; in TCRdb, only in-frame clones are kept and a portion is missing. The table has approximately 150,000 clones, less than 75% seen once; the top ten hold 16%. Treatment reported: oral pan-JAK inhibitor, 5-10 mg twice daily. The sample was CD4+ T cells sorted from blood, taken at approximately week 55, from a patient treated with tofacitinib. Receptor source: a human donor with alopecia areata.

With respect to this clone: Other nucleotide sequences in the sample specify the same CDR3. The gene calls are TRBV7-9 and TRBJ2-5; D is undetermined. The CDR3 consists of 14 residues. Germline loops: CDR1 SEHNR, CDR2 FQNEAQ (reference sequence). The V gene lost 0 bases and the J gene lost 1 base, with 6 bases spanning the gap. CDR3 sequence (DNA): TGTGCCAGCAGCTTAGCAGGGCTCCAAGAGACCCAGTACTTC. It yields the protein CASSLAGLQETQYF.

The chain carries TRBV10-3 and TRBJ1-2, with 7 bases matching TRBD1. This CDR3 has 14 amino acids. V shed 6 bases, J shed 7 bases, and the junction held 11 bases outside the gene matches. In germline, CDR1 is ENHRY, CDR2 SYGVKD. CDR3 region: CAISLGQAGFGYTF. CDR3 sequence (DNA): TGTGCCATCAGCCTTGGACAGGCCGGGTTTGGCTACACCTTC.

With regard to this clone: One end of the junction is discordant with germline, which a read error may explain. The chain is built from TRBV11-3 and TRBJ2-1; D unresolved. Germline V lookup: CDR1 SGHNT, CDR2 YENEEA. The CDR3 has 14 residues. Here the CDR3 reads CASRIESSYNERFF. CDR3 sequence (DNA): TGTGCCAGCAGAATCGAGAGCTCCTACAATGAGCGGTTCTTC.

The genes are TRBV27 and TRBJ1-1; a possible D gene is TRBD1 (5 bases). The V and J ends lost 5 bases and 0 bases respectively, with 16 bases between them. The V gene's germline CDR1 is MNHEY and CDR2 SMNVEV (reference sequence). There are 16 residues in the CDR3. CDR3 in DNA: TGTGCCAGCAGTAAGCGGACACCGTTGATGAACACTGAAGCTTTCTTT. This encodes CASSKRTPLMNTEAFF.

This clone occurred a few times. The V call is TRBV29-1, the J call TRBJ2-6; D is unresolved. Per germline, CDR1 SQVTM and CDR2 ANQGSEA. Trimming left V 3 bases short and J 12 bases short, with 9 bases between. The CDR3 covers 11 residues. The CDR3, as DNA: TGCAGCGTTGAGAGCCTCAGCGTCCTGACTTTC. Its translation is CSVESLSVLTF.

The chain links TRBV7-2 to TRBJ1-6; 8 positions match TRBD1. Germline values: CDR1 SGHTA, CDR2 FQGNSA. The junction had 7 bases not matched to a gene; V was cut back by 6 bases and J by 6 bases. The CDR3 has 15 amino acids. CDR3 loop: CASSRLGQVNSPLHF. The CDR3 DNA is TGTGCCAGCAGTCGGTTGGGACAGGTTAATTCACCCCTCCACTTT.

The chain links TRBV15 to TRBJ1-2, with D maybe TRBD1 (6 bases). V lost 1 base and J 3 bases, leaving 24 bases between the germline ends. The V gene's germline CDR1 is LNHNV and CDR2 YYDKDF (reference sequence). The CDR3 extends over 19 amino acids. The CDR3 sequence: CATSRVLSPLRRGDYGYTF. The CDR3 DNA sequence: TGTGCCACCAGCAGAGTTCTTTCCCCCTTACGGAGGGGGGACTATGGCTACACCTTC.

The table lists this clone with many counts. V gene TRBV5-1 combines with J gene TRBJ1-2; 9 nucleotides match TRBD1. V was clipped by 5 bases and J by 6 bases; unmatched bases: 2. Germline V gives CDR1 SGHRS, CDR2 YFSETQ. CDR3 size: 12 residues. Written as DNA, the CDR3 is TGCGCCAGCAGTGGACAGGGGAATGGCTACACCTTC. It translates to CASSGQGNGYTF. Drawing the rest from reference TRBV5-1 and TRBJ1-2, the complete variable domain is KAGVTQTPRYLIKTRGQQVTLSCSPISGHRSVSWYQQTPGQGLQFLFEYFSETQRNKGNFPGRFSGRQFSNSRSEMNVSTLELGDSALYLCASSGQGNGYTFGSGTRLTVV.

CDR3 DNA: TGCAGCGTTGGGTGGGGCTACGAGCAGTACTTC. Protein sequence: CSVGWGYEQYF. The genes are TRBV29-1 and TRBJ2-7; D gene uncertain. With 4 bases removed from V and 3 bases from J, the gap between germline ends came to 7 bases. CDR3 size: 11 residues. Per the germline V gene, CDR1 is SQVTM and CDR2 is ANQGSEA.

This clone has only a few counts. Other DNA variants within this sample encode the same CDR3. The rearrangement uses TRBV2 and TRBJ1-5, with D hard to call. The CDR3 spans 12 residues. The V end lost 3 bases, the J end lost 7 bases, and 7 bases lay between the germline ends. Germline V gene sequence: CDR1 SNHLY, CDR2 FYNNEI. The CDR3 nucleotides are TGTGCCAGCAGTGATTTGGGGCAGCCCCAGCATTTT. Translating it yields CASSDLGQPQHF.

The V call is TRBV25-1, the J call TRBJ1-6, with a possible D match to TRBD1 (5 bases). Germline V gives CDR1 MGHDK, CDR2 SYGVNS. The CDR3 loop spans 17 amino acids. V lost 3 bases and J lost 7, with 19 bases in between. Written as DNA, the CDR3 is TGTGCCAGCAGTGAGGGAACGGGACTCCGGCGAAATTCACCCCTCCACTTT. Translation: CASSEGTGLRRNSPLHF.

A single count supports this clone. The chain recombines TRBV29-1 with TRBJ2-3; 14 bases agree with TRBD2. V dropped 2 bases and J dropped 1; count of bases not matched to a gene: 8. The CDR3 runs 18 residues. The germline V gene has CDR1 SQVTM and CDR2 ANQGSEA. CDR3 nucleotides: TGCAGCGTTGAACTGACTAGCGGGGGGGCTGATGGCACAGATACGCAGTATTTT. It is translated as CSVELTSGGADGTDTQYF.

Concerning this clone itself: Other DNA sequences in this sample translate to the same CDR3. The chain links TRBV29-1 to TRBJ2-5; D possibly corresponds to TRBD2 (6 bases). This CDR3 is built from 12 residues. Trimming took 1 base from V and 4 from J, leaving 7 bases between them. CDR1 and CDR2 from the germline V gene are SQVTM and ANQGSEA. CDR3 DNA sequence: TGCAGCGTTGAAGTGGGGGGAGAGACCCAGTACTTC. Protein product: CSVEVGGETQYF.

In this sample, this clone turned up a few times. The genes are TRBV29-1 and TRBJ2-2; no clear D gene. Germline CDR1 is SQVTM and CDR2 is ANQGSEA. The CDR3 has 11 amino acids. V dropped 3 bases and J dropped 6 bases, with 5 bases sitting between them. The CDR3 protein is CSVDRSGELFF. The CDR3 DNA reads TGCAGCGTTGATAGGTCCGGGGAGCTGTTTTTT.

In this sample, this clone turned up once. The V call is TRBV10-3, the J call TRBJ2-5; D uncertain. Germline V CDR1 and CDR2: ENHRY, SYGVKD. V lost 4 bases and J 5 bases, leaving 8 bases between the germline ends. The length of the CDR3 is 12 residues. The CDR3 nucleotides read TGTGCCATCAGTGTGGCAGCGGAGACCCAGTACTTC. This gives the protein CAISVAAETQYF.

This clone was counted between two and nine times. The chain combines TRBV2 with TRBJ2-7; 9 bases match TRBD1. This CDR3 contains 14 residues. With V trimmed by 5 bases and J by 2 bases, 4 bases remained unmatched. Germline lookup yields CDR1 SNHLY and CDR2 FYNNEI. CDR3 protein: CASSLGQGTYEQYF. Written as DNA, the CDR3 is TGTGCCAGCAGTCTGGGACAGGGAACCTACGAGCAGTACTTC.

V gene TRBV7-6 combines with J gene TRBJ2-1; 8 nucleotides align to TRBD1. Germline V lookup: CDR1 SGHVS, CDR2 FNYEAQ. V lost 2 bases and J lost 6; bases outside the gene matches: 3. This CDR3 has 14 residues. The CDR3 reads CASSLQGAGNEQFF. CDR3 coding DNA: TGTGCCAGCAGCTTACAGGGGGCAGGCAATGAGCAGTTCTTC.

This clone has just a few counts. The rearrangement uses TRBV29-1 and TRBJ2-3; perhaps TRBD2 as D (6 bases). The V end lost 5 bases, the J end lost 5 bases, and 17 bases lay between the germline ends. CDR3 length equals 14 residues. CDR1 and CDR2 (germline): SQVTM, ANQGSEA. This CDR3 reads CSVLALRFQDTQYF. Written as DNA, the CDR3 is TGCAGCGTTCTAGCGTTGAGGTTTCAAGATACGCAGTATTTT.